The entry below describes one T cell receptor (beta chain). Assay used: immunoSEQ multiplex PCR; TCRdb lists only in-frame clones, some missing. The table includes 300,000 to 400,000 clones, around 90% detected once. Trimming at V came to 5 bases and at J to 1 base, leaving 5 bases not matched to a gene. The germline gives CDR1 PRHDT, CDR2 FYEKMQ (reference sequence). The CDR3 covers 16 residues. These data belong to a study of blood T cell repertoires in COVID-19. Study-wide context: Collection of acute and convalescent COVID-19 samples took place in the United States, Italy and Spain. T cells, B-cell-depleted T cells, or PBMCs supplied cDNA or gDNA.

The clonotype was recovered from a woman aged 25-40 years with COVID-19, enrolled during active disease. The sample consisted of peripheral blood. The chain has TRBV13 and TRBJ2-6, with 7 bases fitting TRBD2. The CDR3 coding sequence is TGTGCCAGCAGCGGACTAGGAGAATCTGGGGCCAACGTCCTGACTTTC. It is translated as CASSGLGESGANVLTF.